Shown below are 22 T cell receptor beta chains from a single sample sequenced in a study of CD8 T cells in ankylosing spondylitis (dated by TCRdb to the late 2010s). Overall results and qualifications from the work: A TCR beta motif of several highly homologous amino acid variants appeared characteristic of blood from ankylosing spondylitis patients.

These receptors' antigens are unknown. The library was produced with 5' RACE. These reads were obtained on an Illumina HiSeq 2500. Using fastp at Q25 and MiXCR, TCRdb reprocessed the public reads and kept productive beta chains. Under each unique CDR3 protein, matching rows form one entry showing the most common genes and DNA. In all, the sample holds some 800,000 distinct CDR3 sequences, and 12% of those were seen once. Clones ranked in the top ten supply approximately 0.51% of the sample. The sample taken for sequencing was blood, either unsorted or a sorted T cell fraction (not recorded which). The receptors stem from a male donor with ankylosing spondylitis.

The table lists this clonotype with many counts. V gene TRBV20-1 combines with J gene TRBJ1-4; no firm D call. The CDR3 spans 13 residues. V was clipped by 1 base and J by 8 bases, with 11 bases between them. Germline values: CDR1 DFQATT, CDR2 SNEGSKA (reference sequence). CDR3 DNA: TGCAGTGCTAGAGGAGGAGGTGGGGAAAAACTGTTTTTT. Protein sequence: CSARGGGGEKLFF.

The V call is TRBV7-6, the J call TRBJ2-1, with D hard to call. This CDR3 has 13 residues. V was clipped by 1 base and J by 8 bases, with 9 bases between them. Looked up from germline, CDR1 is SGHVS and CDR2 is FNYEAQ. The DNA for the CDR3 is TGTGCCAGCAGCTTAGGGGCCCGGGATGAGCAGTTCTTC. As protein: CASSLGARDEQFF.

This clonotype came up many times. V usage is TRBV7-2 and J usage is TRBJ1-2, with D possibly matching TRBD1 (5 bases). The CDR3 is 13 residues long. The V end lost 6 bases, the J end lost 6 bases, and 14 bases lay between the germline ends. Germline loops: CDR1 SGHTA, CDR2 FQGNSA. The DNA of the CDR3 is TGTGCCAGCAGTTTAAGGGGAGGGGATGGCTACACCTTC. Its protein is CASSLRGGDGYTF.

This clonotype has only a few counts. The chain uses TRBV15 and TRBJ1-1; D unclear. The CDR3 has 15 residues. From germline, CDR1 is LNHNV and CDR2 YYDKDF (reference sequence). V dropped 1 base and J dropped 2 bases, with 11 bases sitting between them. The CDR3 nucleotides read TGTGCCACCAGCAGAGGGTGGACGTTAAACACTGAAGCTTTCTTT. Residues: CATSRGWTLNTEAFF.

In its sample, this clonotype was seen many times. The chain has TRBV20-1 and TRBJ1-1; TRBD1 might be the D (5 bases). V dropped 0 bases and J dropped 6 bases, with 23 bases sitting between them. The CDR3 spans 17 residues. Germline loops: CDR1 DFQATT, CDR2 SNEGSKA (reference sequence). In nucleotides, the CDR3 is TGCAGTGCTAGAGATCAGCAGGGAGCACCAGGGTCGGCTGAAGCTTTCTTT. Amino acids: CSARDQQGAPGSAEAFF.

The chain combines TRBV9 with TRBJ2-7; D is uncertain. Looked up from germline, CDR1 is SGDLS and CDR2 is YYNGEE. V was clipped by 0 bases and J by 2 bases, with 15 bases between them. CDR3 size: 16 residues. CDR3 DNA: TGTGCCAGCAGCGTAGCTATAACAGCTTCTCCCTACGAGCAGTACTTC. Translating gives CASSVAITASPYEQYF.

The rearrangement uses TRBV20-1 and TRBJ1-1, with no clear D. From germline, CDR1 is DFQATT and CDR2 SNEGSKA (reference sequence). The V end lost 5 bases, the J end lost 1 base, and 8 bases lay between the germline ends. This CDR3 has 12 residues. Here the CDR3 reads CSAGAGNTEAFF. CDR3 bases: TGCAGTGCTGGCGCTGGGAACACTGAAGCTTTCTTT.

This chain links TRBV21-1 with TRBJ2-3; the D call of TRBD1 is as the table states it, not checked on the DNA. TRBV21-1 represents a pseudogene. The CDR3 sequence is 16 residues long. CDR3 nucleotides: TGTGCCAGCAGCAAGGACAGGGGAAGTCCCACAGATACGCAGTATTTT. Its protein product is CASSKDRGSPTDTQYF.

The chain is built from TRBV14 and TRBJ2-3, with TRBD2 matching 15 bases. The CDR3 covers 16 residues. V shed 1 base, J shed 9 bases, and the junction held 5 bases outside the gene matches. Per the germline V gene, CDR1 is SGHDN and CDR2 is FVKESK. CDR3 loop: CASSQVGTSGRKTQYF. The CDR3 DNA is TGTGCCAGCAGCCAAGTCGGGACTAGCGGGAGGAAAACGCAGTATTTT.

This clonotype occurred a few times. The V gene is TRBV5-6, the J gene TRBJ1-1; D is unresolved. This CDR3 region has 16 residues. Germline values: CDR1 SGHDT, CDR2 YYEEEE. V was pared by 4 bases and J by 0 bases, with 16 bases between. CDR3 sequence reads: CASSIAPGTMNTEAFF. The CDR3, as DNA: TGTGCCAGCAGCATCGCTCCGGGAACGATGAACACTGAAGCTTTCTTT. Combining the CDR3 with reference TRBV5-6 and TRBJ1-1 gives the whole variable domain DAGVTQSPTHLIKTRGQQVTLRCSPKSGHDTVSWYQQALGQGPQFIFQYYEEEERQRGNFPDRFSGHQFPNYSSELNVNALLLGDSALYLCASSIAPGTMNTEAFFGQGTRLTVV.

The V gene is TRBV28, the J gene TRBJ2-5; D call uncertain. V lost 3 bases and J lost 5, with 16 bases in between. The CDR3 is 15 residues long. Germline CDR1 is MDHEN and CDR2 is SYDVKM. The CDR3 DNA reads as TGTGCCAGCAGTTTCTACCCCCCCACAAGGGAGACCCAGTACTTC. It translates to CASSFYPPTRETQYF.

This clonotype has at least ten counts. The chain links TRBV7-8 to TRBJ1-6; TRBD1 is a possible D gene (6 bases). The CDR3 consists of 14 residues. V was shortened by 5 bases and J by 7 bases, with 12 bases between the two germline ends. CDR1 and CDR2 from the germline V gene are SGHVS and FQNEAQ. CDR3 residues: CASSPRGGNSPLHF. DNA for the CDR3: TGTGCCAGCAGCCCCCGAGGGGGAAATTCACCCCTCCACTTT.

This clonotype was counted between two and nine times. This chain uses TRBV6-5 with TRBJ1-2; D may be TRBD1 (6 bases). This CDR3 contains 16 residues. V was clipped by 2 bases and J by 2 bases, with 15 bases between them. Germline-derived CDR1 and CDR2 are MNHEY and SVGAGI. CDR3 sequence: CASSYRPEGGNYGYTF. DNA of the CDR3: TGTGCCAGCAGTTACCGCCCTGAGGGGGGGAACTATGGCTACACCTTC.

Only a few counts were recorded for this clonotype. This sequence joins TRBV9 and TRBJ2-2, with a possible D match to TRBD2 (6 bases). The germline V gene has CDR1 SGDLS and CDR2 YYNGEE. This CDR3 region has 15 residues. With 7 bases removed from V and 0 bases from J, the gap between germline ends came to 13 bases. The CDR3: CASSRRATNTGELFF. The CDR3 DNA reads as TGTGCCAGCTCCCGGAGGGCGACGAACACCGGGGAGCTGTTTTTT.

V usage is TRBV4-3 and J usage is TRBJ2-3, with D perhaps matching TRBD2 (5 bases). The germline V and J ends were trimmed by 5 bases and 4 bases, with 10 bases remaining between them. Looked up from germline, CDR1 is LGHNA and CDR2 is YSLEER. The CDR3 covers 13 residues. The CDR3 loop is CASSDLEADTQYF. The CDR3 coding sequence is TGCGCCAGCAGCGACTTGGAGGCAGATACGCAGTATTTT.

There are a few counts of this clonotype. V gene TRBV19 combines with J gene TRBJ1-1; D is unresolved. CDR3 length equals 13 residues. CDR1 LNHDA and CDR2 SQIVND come from the germline V gene (reference sequence). V was trimmed by 3 bases and J by 2 bases, leaving 7 bases between them. The CDR3 nucleotides are TGTGCCAGTAGTATCCTTGAAAACACTGAAGCTTTCTTT. The encoded protein is CASSILENTEAFF. Drawing the rest from reference TRBV19 and TRBJ1-1, the complete variable domain is DGGITQSPKYLFRKEGQNVTLSCEQNLNHDAMYWYRQDPGQGLRLIYYSQIVNDFQKGDIAEGYSVSREKKESFPLTVTSAQKNPTAFYLCASSILENTEAFFGQGTRLTVV.

The chain has TRBV20-1 and TRBJ2-5; 10 bases match TRBD1. Trimming at V came to 7 bases and at J to 4 bases, leaving 6 bases not matched to a gene. The CDR3 has 13 residues. Per germline, CDR1 DFQATT and CDR2 SNEGSKA (reference sequence). The CDR3 reads CSVPGQGRETQYF. The DNA of the CDR3 is TGCAGTGTTCCGGGACAGGGGAGAGAGACCCAGTACTTC.

This clonotype was seen only a few times. This CDR3 reads CASSPIRGSTGELFF. CDR3 bases: TGTGCCAGCAGCCCCATCCGAGGGAGCACCGGGGAGCTGTTTTTT. The J gene is TRBJ2-2, the V gene TRBV4-2; D possibly corresponds to TRBD2 (5 bases). With 4 bases removed from V and 4 bases from J, the gap between germline ends came to 13 bases. In germline, CDR1 is LGHNA, CDR2 YNFKEQ. This CDR3 comprises 15 residues.

This chain connects TRBV7-9 to TRBJ1-3; 7 bases are shared with TRBD1. The V gene end was trimmed by 5 bases and the J gene end by 4 bases; junction bases not matched to a gene: 8. CDR3 length equals 15 residues. The germline V gene has CDR1 SEHNR and CDR2 FQNEAQ (reference sequence). The CDR3 sequence: CASSPRTGPGNTIYF. The DNA of the CDR3 is TGTGCCAGCAGCCCCCGGACAGGACCGGGAAACACCATATATTTT.

This clonotype was found a few times. The genes are TRBV4-2 and TRBJ2-4; D assignment may be TRBD1 or TRBD2 (5 bases each). CDR3 length equals 16 residues. The V end lost 3 bases, the J end lost 1 base, and 13 bases lay between the germline ends. CDR1 and CDR2 from the germline V gene are LGHNA and YNFKEQ. CDR3 loop: CASSQDPGRAKNIQYF. CDR3 sequence (DNA): TGTGCCAGCAGCCAGGACCCGGGACGGGCCAAAAACATTCAGTACTTC.

This clonotype was detected many times. The chain employs TRBV29-1 and TRBJ2-1, with D perhaps TRBD2 (5 bases). The germline V and J ends were trimmed by 7 bases and 9 bases, with 25 bases remaining between them. CDR1 SQVTM and CDR2 ANQGSEA come from the germline V gene. This CDR3 comprises 15 residues. DNA of the CDR3: TGCAGCGCCGGAGGAGGTCTTTTCGCGGAAAGTGAGCAGTTCTTC. This translates into CSAGGGLFAESEQFF.

This clonotype was seen many times. The rearrangement links TRBV28 to TRBJ2-5, with D maybe TRBD1 (6 bases). Germline-derived CDR1 and CDR2 are MDHEN and SYDVKM. Trimming stripped 6 bases from V and 3 bases from J, with 11 bases between. This CDR3 has 13 amino acids. The CDR3 loop is CASSIGQKETQYF. CDR3 coding DNA: TGTGCCAGCAGCATAGGACAGAAAGAGACCCAGTACTTC.